Given below is one TCR beta chain in context. Its target is not known. The timepoints at which blood was sampled were baseline, cycle 4 day 1, and cycle 7 day 1. The record originates from a study of OX40 agonist ivuxolimab in advanced cancers. Study overall: Cohort: about 82% men, mean age about 62, aged roughly 23 to 79. Study-level results: Within 6 weeks, CD4+ and CD8+ blood T cells expanded clonally at 0.1 to 3.0 mg/kg.

Profiling relied on immunoSEQ multiplex PCR, and the TCRdb table lists in-frame clones only, not all of them. This table has about 30,000 clones, over 75% appearing once. V lost 5 bases and J lost 1, with 8 bases in between. The length of the CDR3 is 13 residues. Germline values: CDR1 MNHNY, CDR2 SVGAGI (reference sequence). This TCR came from an adult with an advanced solid tumor such as melanoma, head and neck, liver or kidney cancer. The sample consisted of CD4+ or CD8+ T cells sorted from blood, taken in a trial of the OX40 agonist ivuxolimab. The rearrangement links TRBV6-6 to TRBJ2-5; the D is unclear. CDR3 DNA sequence: TGTGCCAGCAGTACGGTATCCCAAGAGACCCAGTACTTC. Its translation is CASSTVSQETQYF.